The source of this T cell receptor (beta chain) is a study of breast tumors, draining lymph nodes, adjacent tissues. Study-wide results and caveats: Tumors had less TCR diversity than lymph nodes, more than nontumor tissue. Findings are consistent with lymph node origin and intratumoral expansion of most tumor T cells. Compared with basal-like, luminal-like tumors shared significantly more repertoire with nontumor tissue.

From germline, CDR1 is SGHTA and CDR2 FQGNSA. The CDR3 is 12 residues long. Trimming removed 5 bases at V and 7 bases at J, with 8 bases between. Details on this clonotype: Its antigen is undetermined.

TCRdb itself ran the multiplex PCR reads through MiXCR, one entry per CDR3 protein. The sample has tens of thousands of distinct CDR3 sequences; more than 50% are singletons. This sequence originates from a female donor with breast cancer. Some clones in this sample may be carry-over from other donors' samples. This chain connects TRBV7-2 to TRBJ2-2; the D is unclear. Input material: breast tumor tissue. CDR3 loop: CASSVANGELFF. The CDR3 region has the DNA TGTGCCAGCAGCGTCGCAAACGGGGAGCTGTTTTTT.